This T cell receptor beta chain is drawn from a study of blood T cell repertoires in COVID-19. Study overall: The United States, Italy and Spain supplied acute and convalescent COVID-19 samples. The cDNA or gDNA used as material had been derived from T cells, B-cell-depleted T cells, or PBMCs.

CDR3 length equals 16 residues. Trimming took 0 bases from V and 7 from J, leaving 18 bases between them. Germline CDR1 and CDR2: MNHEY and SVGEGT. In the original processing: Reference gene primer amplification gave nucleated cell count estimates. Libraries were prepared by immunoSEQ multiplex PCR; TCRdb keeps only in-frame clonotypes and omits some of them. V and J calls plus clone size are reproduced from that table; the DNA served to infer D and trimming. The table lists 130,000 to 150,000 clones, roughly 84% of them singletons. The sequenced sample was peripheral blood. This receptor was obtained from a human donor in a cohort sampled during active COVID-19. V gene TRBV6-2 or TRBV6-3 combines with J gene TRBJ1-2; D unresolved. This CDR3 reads CASSYSTALTMGGYTF. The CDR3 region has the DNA TGTGCCAGCAGTTACTCAACAGCCTTAACGATGGGTGGCTACACCTTC.